The 25 T cell receptor beta chains reported below all come from one sample, sequenced in a study of post-analysis software for immune sequencing data (dated by TCRdb to between 2014 and 2017). The library was made by PCR. Sequencing instrument: Illumina HiSeq 2500. Unique molecular identifiers were incorporated into TCR beta cDNA libraries to reduce PCR and sequencing biases. The public sequencing data were trimmed at Q25 with fastp and processed into clonotypes with MiXCR by TCRdb, which kept only in-frame beta chains. CDR3 protein duplicates are merged, each entry listing the most common genes and DNA. This sample holds roughly 800,000 distinct CDR3 sequences; roughly 50% were observed only once. Of the sample, 4.9% is held by the ten largest clones. No antigen has been assigned to these receptors. Broader findings and caveats from the paper: Significantly higher frequencies in patients than in controls were found for roughly five TRBV segments, including TRBV5-6, TRBV5-1 and TRBV20-1.

Sequencing was carried out using blood. These receptors were taken from a girl between 10 and 17 years old with multiple sclerosis.

This clonotype has more than one count but fewer than ten. The chain carries TRBV6-5 and TRBJ2-1; D is possibly TRBD2 (6 bases). V shed 4 bases and J shed 4 bases, with 14 bases lying between them. Germline CDR1 is MNHEY and CDR2 is SVGAGI. This CDR3 is 15 amino acids long. CDR3 DNA sequence: TGTGCCAGCAGTTCCCCGGGACTCGGGTACAATGAGCAGTTCTTC. It encodes CASSSPGLGYNEQFF.

The chain joins TRBV9 to TRBJ2-3; weak D call: TRBD2 (6 bases). The CDR3 totals 16 residues. Germline CDR1 SGDLS, CDR2 YYNGEE. Between the trimmed V and J ends, which lost 0 bases and 4 bases, there was a span of 15 bases. The CDR3 DNA is TGTGCCAGCAGCGTAGGAGTAGCGGAGGTGCCAGATACGCAGTATTTT. This codes for CASSVGVAEVPDTQYF. Using reference TRBV9 and TRBJ2-3 for the parts outside the CDR3, the full variable domain is DSGVTQTPKHLITATGQRVTLRCSPRSGDLSVYWYQQSLDQGLQFLIQYYNGEERAKGNILERFSAQQFPDLHSELNLSSLELGDSALYFCASSVGVAEVPDTQYFGPGTRLTVL.

This clonotype was seen more than once but under ten times. The CDR3 protein is CASSPLLDDYTEAFF. The CDR3, as DNA: TGCGCCAGCAGCCCCCTTTTGGACGATTACACTGAAGCTTTCTTT. The chain couples TRBV5-1 to TRBJ1-1; D is unresolved. The CDR3 extends over 15 amino acids. The V gene's germline CDR1 is SGHRS and CDR2 YFSETQ. Trimming shortened V by 4 bases and J by 3 bases, and 16 bases separated the two germline ends.

This clonotype is a singleton in its sample. This sequence joins TRBV5-1 and TRBJ2-1, with TRBD2 identical over 15 bases. Trimming cost V 3 bases and J 6 bases; bases outside gene matches: 10. This CDR3 region has 18 residues. CDR1 and CDR2 from the germline V gene are SGHRS and YFSETQ. CDR3 region: CASSSPGLAGGFGNEQFF. DNA for the CDR3: TGCGCCAGCAGCTCTCCGGGACTAGCGGGAGGATTCGGCAATGAGCAGTTCTTC.

In the case of this clonotype: This may arise from a read error, as a much more abundant clone is one base away. CDR3 residues: CTSSFNRDSYGYTF. The CDR3 nucleotides read TGCACCAGCAGCTTCAACAGGGATTCCTATGGCTACACCTTC. The chain uses TRBV5-1 and TRBJ1-2; a possible D gene is TRBD1 (6 bases). This CDR3 is 14 amino acids long. CDR1 is SGHRS and CDR2 is YFSETQ in the germline V gene.

This clonotype was counted between two and nine times. This sequence joins TRBV6-5 and TRBJ1-4; unclear D gene. Germline V lookup: CDR1 MNHEY, CDR2 SVGAGI. The CDR3 is made up of 15 amino acids. Trimming removed 0 bases at V and 5 bases at J, with 10 bases between. The CDR3: CASSYSLQRNEKLFF. The DNA for the CDR3 is TGTGCCAGCAGTTACTCCCTTCAAAGGAATGAAAAACTGTTTTTT.

V usage is TRBV12-3 or TRBV12-4 and J usage is TRBJ2-1, with 11 bases fitting TRBD2. V gave up 10 bases and J gave up 12 bases; unmatched junction bases: 14. The length of the CDR3 is 14 residues. The CDR3 coding sequence is TGTGCCACCTCAGCCCTTAGCGGGAGGGCTAGGCAGTTCTTC. Its protein is CATSALSGRARQFF.

This clonotype was picked up a small number of times. V and J are TRBV6-5 and TRBJ2-4; D might be TRBD2 (5 bases). Per germline, CDR1 MNHEY and CDR2 SVGAGI. This CDR3 is 16 amino acids long. V lost 2 bases and J lost 13, with 24 bases in between. The CDR3 loop is CASSYGRGGSSWEQYF. CDR3 sequence (DNA): TGTGCCAGCAGTTACGGTCGGGGTGGCTCGTCTTGGGAGCAGTACTTC.

The chain carries TRBV6-6 and TRBJ2-3, with TRBD2 matching over 7 bases. The CDR3 extends over 15 amino acids. Germline V lookup: CDR1 MNHNY, CDR2 SVGAGI (reference sequence). J was trimmed by 1 base and V by 6 bases; bases with no gene match: 7. CDR3 amino acids: CASSRRAGRTDTQYF. CDR3 in DNA: TGTGCCAGCAGCCGACGAGCGGGACGCACAGATACGCAGTATTTT.

The table lists this clonotype with a few counts. This rearrangement joins TRBV12-3 or TRBV12-4 to TRBJ1-2; D possibly corresponds to TRBD1 (5 bases). V was trimmed by 6 bases and J by 5 bases, leaving 16 bases between them. The CDR3 is 14 amino acids. The CDR3, as DNA: TGTGCCAGCAGCCATCGACCTTCAGGGTATGGCTACACCTTC. Translated: CASSHRPSGYGYTF.

This clonotype has only a few counts. The chain uses TRBV6-6 and TRBJ2-3; possible D gene TRBD1, 5 bases. The CDR3 is 15 residues long. V was trimmed by 5 bases and J by 0 bases, leaving 12 bases between them. Germline V gene sequence: CDR1 MNHNY, CDR2 SVGAGI (reference sequence). The CDR3 bases are TGTGCCAGCAGTACCTCGACAGTAAGCACAGATACGCAGTATTTT. Residues: CASSTSTVSTDTQYF.

This chain joins TRBV18 and TRBJ2-7; possible D gene TRBD2, 5 bases. Deletions cut 3 bases from V and 2 bases from J, with 11 bases between. CDR1 is KGHSH, CDR2 LQKENI, per germline. CDR3 length equals 14 residues. The CDR3: CASSPRAGTYEQYF. The CDR3 DNA sequence: TGTGCCAGCTCACCGCGGGCAGGTACCTACGAGCAGTACTTC.

V gene TRBV15 combines with J gene TRBJ2-1, with D hard to call. CDR3 length: 14 residues. Germline CDR1 is LNHNV and CDR2 is YYDKDF (reference sequence). Trimming took 0 bases from V and 5 from J, leaving 8 bases between them. The CDR3 region is CATSREHGHNEQFF. CDR3 bases: TGTGCCACCAGCAGAGAACACGGCCACAATGAGCAGTTCTTC.

This clonotype was counted only a few times. The J gene is TRBJ2-7, the V gene TRBV29-1; D might be TRBD1 or TRBD2, each matching 5 bases. From germline, CDR1 is SQVTM and CDR2 ANQGSEA. This CDR3 comprises 11 residues. Trimming left V 3 bases short and J 6 bases short, with 9 bases between. The DNA of the CDR3 is TGCAGCGTTGAGTGGGGGTCCGAGCAGTACTTC. Translation gives CSVEWGSEQYF.

This clonotype was seen only a few times. The chain carries TRBV29-1 and TRBJ1-1; 7 bases are a match to TRBD1. Losses at the gene ends were 7 bases for V and 1 base for J; bases not matched to a gene: 6. Looked up from germline, CDR1 is SQVTM and CDR2 is ANQGSEA. The CDR3 contains 13 residues. In DNA, the CDR3 is TGCAGCGCCGACAGGGCTGGGAACACTGAAGCTTTCTTT. Its translation: CSADRAGNTEAFF.

The genes are TRBV6-2 or TRBV6-3 and TRBJ2-7; 13 nucleotides match TRBD2. Unmatched junction bases numbered 6, after V lost 0 bases and J lost 4 bases. CDR1 is MNHEY and CDR2 is SVGEGT in the germline V gene. The CDR3 contains 17 residues. CDR3 bases: TGTGCCAGCAGTTACTCGAGACTAGCGGGAGGCCAGTACGAGCAGTACTTC. The encoded protein is CASSYSRLAGGQYEQYF.

The chain couples TRBV12-5 to TRBJ2-1; the D gene could be TRBD1 or TRBD2 (6 bases each). This CDR3 contains 15 residues. Trimming pared 6 bases from V and 7 bases from J, leaving 19 bases between. The germline gives CDR1 LGHNT, CDR2 FRNRAP. The CDR3 DNA sequence: TGTGCTAGTGGACAGGGCGGGAATGGGTGGAATGAGCAGTTCTTC. Translation gives CASGQGGNGWNEQFF.

V and J are TRBV29-1 and TRBJ2-1; perhaps TRBD1 as D (6 bases). The CDR3 is 14 residues long. V lost 2 bases and J 4 bases, leaving 12 bases between the germline ends. Per germline, CDR1 SQVTM and CDR2 ANQGSEA. CDR3 sequence: CSVESPRGYNEQFF. CDR3 coding DNA: TGCAGCGTTGAATCGCCTAGGGGGTACAATGAGCAGTTCTTC.

The J gene is TRBJ2-1, the V gene TRBV20-1; 10 bases fit TRBD1. In germline, CDR1 is DFQATT, CDR2 SNEGSKA (reference sequence). The ends lost 6 bases at V and 10 bases at J; junction bases unmatched: 12. The CDR3 contains 14 residues. The CDR3: CSASGQGGSGEQFF. CDR3 DNA: TGCAGTGCCTCCGGACAGGGGGGTAGTGGCGAGCAGTTCTTC.

J is TRBJ2-2 and V is TRBV4-3; TRBD1 agrees at 9 bases. CDR1 LGHNA and CDR2 YSLEER come from the germline V gene. This CDR3 region has 15 residues. V was pared by 4 bases and J by 7 bases, with 7 bases of the junction left unmatched. The CDR3 is CASSLRTGVDGELFF. CDR3 DNA: TGCGCCAGCAGCCTCCGGACAGGGGTAGACGGGGAGCTGTTTTTT.

The chain carries TRBV6-1 and TRBJ2-7; 12 nucleotides align to TRBD2. The CDR3 runs to 15 residues. Germline trimming cut 6 bases from V and 7 bases from J; bases unmatched to any gene: 10. Germline-derived CDR1 and CDR2 are MNHNS and SASEGT. The DNA of the CDR3 is TGTGCCAGCAGCGAACGGACTAGCGGGAACGTGGAGCAGTACTTC. Its protein is CASSERTSGNVEQYF.

V is TRBV10-3 and J is TRBJ2-1, with TRBD2 matching over 16 bases. Trimming took 0 bases from V and 5 from J; bases not matched to a gene: 4. The CDR3 extends over 18 amino acids. CDR1 and CDR2 (germline): ENHRY, SYGVKD. CDR3 DNA sequence: TGTGCCATCAGTGAGTCTGGGACTAGCGGGAGGGCCGACAATGAGCAGTTCTTC. Translated: CAISESGTSGRADNEQFF.

The chain joins TRBV20-1 to TRBJ2-1, with TRBD2 matching 9 bases. Losses at the gene ends were 2 bases for V and 14 bases for J; bases not matched to a gene: 4. Germline-derived CDR1 and CDR2 are DFQATT and SNEGSKA (reference sequence). CDR3 length equals 11 residues. This chain's CDR3 is CSARNAGGEFF. Here the CDR3 DNA reads TGCAGTGCTAGAAATGCGGGAGGGGAGTTCTTC.

This chain uses TRBV28 with TRBJ2-7; perhaps TRBD2 as D (6 bases). Germline V gives CDR1 MDHEN, CDR2 SYDVKM. CDR3 size: 14 residues. V lost 3 bases, J lost 7 bases, and 16 bases lay in between. CDR3 protein: CASSFGGATGEQYF. The CDR3 DNA reads TGTGCCAGCAGTTTTGGAGGGGCGACGGGGGAGCAGTACTTC.

The rearrangement joins TRBV5-1 to TRBJ2-1; 8 bases align to TRBD2. This CDR3 spans 17 amino acids. V was pared by 2 bases and J by 5 bases, with 12 bases of the junction left unmatched. CDR1 and CDR2 from the germline V gene are SGHRS and YFSETQ. Here the CDR3 reads CASSLDRPGLADNEQFF. The DNA for the CDR3 is TGCGCCAGCAGCTTAGATCGCCCAGGACTAGCTGACAATGAGCAGTTCTTC.